Each of the 17 T cell receptor beta chains below was sequenced from the same sample in a study of blood T cell repertoires in COVID-19. Sequencing used immunoSEQ multiplex PCR; TCRdb keeps in-frame clones, though not all of them. The table shows about 210,000 clones, with around 82% occurring only once. Sequencing was carried out using peripheral blood. These receptors came from a woman aged 40 to 55 with active or convalescent COVID-19.

The chain recombines TRBV30 with TRBJ2-5; 9 bases match TRBD2. The V segment lost 3 bases and the J segment 5 bases; nucleotides outside the gene matches: 7. Germline V CDR1 and CDR2: GTSNPN, SVGIG (reference sequence). This CDR3 is built from 14 residues. CDR3 bases: TGTGCCTGGAGGGTTAGCGGGAGCGGCGAGACCCAGTACTTC. It translates to CAWRVSGSGETQYF.

This clone was recorded a few times. The chain couples TRBV7-8 to TRBJ1-2; the D gene is possibly TRBD1 (5 bases). V lost 5 bases and J lost 2, with 9 bases in between. The germline V gene encodes CDR1 SGHVS and CDR2 FQNEAQ. The CDR3 is 13 residues long. CDR3 sequence: CASSQTENYGYTF. CDR3 nucleotides: TGTGCCAGCAGCCAGACAGAGAACTATGGCTACACCTTC.

The chain combines TRBV6-1 with TRBJ1-2, with 7 positions matching TRBD1. The trim removed 6 bases at V and 7 bases at J, leaving 11 bases unmatched. This CDR3 has 14 residues. Germline CDR1 MNHNS, CDR2 SASEGT. CDR3 coding DNA: TGTGCCAGCAGCCTCTCTACAGGGGACGGTGGCTACACCTTC. It translates to CASSLSTGDGGYTF.

The chain is built from TRBV7-2 and TRBJ1-5; D ambiguous. The V end was cut by 3 bases, the J end by 6 bases, with 15 bases between. In germline, CDR1 is SGHTA, CDR2 FQGNSA. The CDR3 sequence is 15 residues long. CDR3 sequence (DNA): TGTGCCAGCAGCTTGCTGGCAGCCGCTAGTCAGCCCCAGCATTTT. Protein product: CASSLLAAASQPQHF.

V gene TRBV28 combines with J gene TRBJ1-6; a possible D gene is TRBD1 (6 bases). V dropped 3 bases and J dropped 6 bases, with 12 bases sitting between them. This CDR3 comprises 15 residues. Germline V gives CDR1 MDHEN, CDR2 SYDVKM. In DNA, the CDR3 is TGTGCCAGCAGTTTGGGCGGACAGATTAATTCACCCCTCCACTTT. Protein: CASSLGGQINSPLHF.

The chain couples TRBV6-5 to TRBJ1-2, with D possibly being TRBD1 (5 bases). Germline V gene sequence: CDR1 MNHEY, CDR2 SVGAGI. Trimming removed 8 bases from V and 0 bases from J, with 16 bases in between. This CDR3 region has 15 residues. The CDR3 sequence is CASSPQGNTNYGYTF. The CDR3 coding sequence is TGTGCCAGCTCCCCCCAGGGAAATACTAACTATGGCTACACCTTC.

This clone was counted a single time. The chain recombines TRBV28 with TRBJ2-7, with D possibly being TRBD2 (5 bases). Germline CDR1 MDHEN, CDR2 SYDVKM. This CDR3 has 12 amino acids. The V end lost 2 bases, the J end lost 3 bases, and 5 bases lay between the germline ends. CDR3 DNA sequence: TGTGCCAGCAGTTTACGGGACTACGAGCAGTACTTC. Protein: CASSLRDYEQYF.

This chain joins TRBV2 and TRBJ1-5; 12 bases agree with TRBD1. Per the germline V gene, CDR1 is SNHLY and CDR2 is FYNNEI. The junction had 5 bases not matched to a gene; V was cut back by 7 bases and J by 7 bases. The CDR3 totals 14 residues. CDR3 loop: CASTGTGGEQPQHF. The CDR3 bases are TGTGCCAGCACCGGGACAGGGGGCGAGCAGCCCCAGCATTTT.

The chain combines TRBV21-1 with TRBJ2-7; the D segment call TRBD1 is taken from the table without a DNA check. TRBV21-1 counts as a pseudogene. The CDR3 spans 16 residues. The CDR3: CASSKEGTGAGYEQYF. CDR3 coding DNA: TGTGCCAGCAGCAAAGAGGGGACAGGGGCGGGCTACGAGCAGTACTTC.

The chain has TRBV11-3 and TRBJ2-7; TRBD1 matches 9 bases. Germline trimming cut 3 bases from V and 2 bases from J; bases unmatched to any gene: 5. This CDR3 contains 15 residues. CDR1 and CDR2 from the germline V gene are SGHNT and YENEEA. The CDR3 bases are TGTGCCAGCAGCTTTGGGGACAGGGTGACCTACGAGCAGTACTTC. This translates into CASSFGDRVTYEQYF. The variable domain in full, completed from reference TRBV11-3 and TRBJ2-7, reads EAGVVQSPRYKIIEKKQPVAFWCNPISGHNTLYWYLQNLGQGPELLIRYENEEAVDDSQLPKDRFSAERLKGVDSTLKIQPAELGDSAVYLCASSFGDRVTYEQYFGPGTRLTVT.

In its sample, this clone was seen once. The chain joins TRBV4-3 to TRBJ2-5; TRBD1 matches 7 bases. CDR1 and CDR2 (germline): LGHNA, YSLEER. The V and J ends lost 2 bases and 2 bases, in that order; junction bases with no gene match: 5. The CDR3 has 15 residues. The CDR3 is CASSQKRQGQETQYF. CDR3 in DNA: TGCGCCAGCAGCCAAAAACGACAGGGACAAGAGACCCAGTACTTC.

This chain connects TRBV15 to TRBJ2-7; 8 bases fit TRBD1. The J segment lost 0 bases and the V segment lost 1 base, leaving 11 bases of the junction unmatched. CDR3 length: 18 residues. CDR1 is LNHNV and CDR2 is YYDKDF in the germline V gene (reference sequence). The CDR3 is CATSRVRNSGGASYEQYF. DNA for the CDR3: TGTGCCACCAGCAGAGTGAGGAATTCAGGGGGCGCCTCCTACGAGCAGTACTTC. The variable domain in full, completed from reference TRBV15 and TRBJ2-7, reads DAMVIQNPRYQVTQFGKPVTLSCSQTLNHNVMYWYQQKSSQAPKLLFHYYDKDFNNEADTPDNFQSRRPNTSFCFLDIRSPGLGDTAMYLCATSRVRNSGGASYEQYFGPGTRLTVT.

The chain joins TRBV30 to TRBJ1-5; no reliable D call. The CDR3 has 13 amino acids. Germline lookup yields CDR1 GTSNPN and CDR2 SVGIG (reference sequence). Between the trimmed V and J ends, which lost 1 base and 4 bases, there was a span of 8 bases. The CDR3 DNA reads TGTGCCTGGAGTGATTTACGGAATCAGCCCCAGCATTTT. Translating it yields CAWSDLRNQPQHF.

The genes are TRBV5-1 and TRBJ1-6; D possibly corresponds to TRBD1 (5 bases). The CDR3 spans 18 residues. CDR1 and CDR2 from the germline V gene are SGHRS and YFSETQ. The V and J ends lost 0 bases and 0 bases respectively, with 13 bases between them. The CDR3 loop is CASSLEGPRASYNSPLHF. CDR3 bases: TGCGCCAGCAGCTTGGAAGGTCCCAGGGCCTCCTATAATTCACCCCTCCACTTT.

This clone was detected a few times. The J gene is TRBJ2-1, the V gene TRBV27, with D perhaps matching TRBD2 (6 bases). CDR1 and CDR2 from the germline V gene are MNHEY and SMNVEV (reference sequence). Between the trimmed V and J ends, which lost 4 bases and 6 bases, there was a span of 13 bases. The CDR3 has 14 amino acids. The CDR3 here is CASSSLAKRNEQFF. CDR3 DNA sequence: TGTGCCAGCAGTTCCCTAGCGAAGCGCAATGAGCAGTTCTTC.

This clone was counted between two and nine times. V usage is TRBV18 and J usage is TRBJ1-5; 8 positions agree with TRBD1. V lost 6 bases to trimming and J lost 4 bases; unmatched junction nucleotides: 8. The CDR3 sequence is 15 residues long. CDR1 is KGHSH and CDR2 is LQKENI in the germline V gene. This chain's CDR3 is CASSPTGAWNQPQHF. CDR3 DNA: TGTGCCAGCTCCCCGACAGGGGCCTGGAATCAGCCCCAGCATTTT.

V is TRBV5-1 and J is TRBJ1-6; 7 bases match TRBD1. The CDR3 has 15 residues. J lost 8 bases, V lost 0 bases, and 5 bases had no gene match. Germline V CDR1 and CDR2: SGHRS, YFSETQ. Here the CDR3 reads CASSLEQGNHSPLHF. The CDR3 nucleotides are TGCGCCAGCAGCTTGGAACAGGGGAATCATTCACCCCTCCACTTT.